The 23 T cell receptor beta chains in this list originate from one sample, sequenced in a study of OX40 agonist ivuxolimab in advanced cancers. Data came from immunoSEQ multiplex PCR; TCRdb stores just in-frame clones and leaves some out. This table holds approximately 50,000 clones, approximately 75% found once. Here the sequenced sample was CD4+ or CD8+ T cells sorted from blood, taken in a trial of the OX40 agonist ivuxolimab. These receptors all come from an adult with an advanced solid tumor such as melanoma, head and neck, liver or kidney cancer.

The J gene is TRBJ1-2, the V gene TRBV25-1; D gene uncertain. The germline V and J ends were trimmed by 5 bases and 6 bases, with 13 bases remaining between them. From germline, CDR1 is MGHDK and CDR2 SYGVNS. The CDR3 runs 13 residues. CDR3 amino acids: CASSSNSGNGYTF. The CDR3 nucleotides are TGTGCCAGCAGTTCCAACTCAGGAAATGGCTACACCTTC.

V and J are TRBV14 and TRBJ2-7; a weak D match, TRBD2 (5 bases). The V gene lost 7 bases and the J gene lost 7 bases, with 8 bases spanning the gap. Looked up from germline, CDR1 is SGHDN and CDR2 is FVKESK. The CDR3 is 10 residues long. The chain's CDR3 is CASIRGEQYF. The CDR3 DNA reads TGTGCCAGCATTCGCGGGGAGCAGTACTTC.

The V and J genes are TRBV6-1 and TRBJ1-2; D is possibly TRBD1 (5 bases). The CDR3 covers 14 residues. V was clipped by 3 bases and J by 7 bases, with 15 bases between them. The germline gives CDR1 MNHNS, CDR2 SASEGT. CDR3: CASSDQGRVGGYTF. The CDR3 nucleotides are TGTGCCAGCAGTGATCAGGGCAGGGTGGGTGGCTACACCTTC.

Comment on this clone: The same CDR3 arises from other DNA sequences in this sample as well. J is TRBJ1-2 and V is TRBV7-2; 12 nucleotides agree with TRBD1. Germline CDR1 is SGHTA and CDR2 is FQGNSA. The trim removed 4 bases at V and 7 bases at J, leaving 10 bases unmatched. The CDR3 has 16 residues. CDR3 bases: TGTGCCAGCAGCTCTCAGGCGGGACAGGGGGCGGGTGGCTACACCTTC. It is translated as CASSSQAGQGAGGYTF.

V is TRBV9 and J is TRBJ2-5; 12 bases are a match to TRBD1. CDR1 and CDR2 from the germline V gene are SGDLS and YYNGEE. Losses at the gene ends were 3 bases for V and 5 bases for J; bases not matched to a gene: 8. This CDR3 is built from 16 residues. The CDR3 nucleotides read TGTGCCAGCAGCGCGGAGGGACAGGGGGCATGGGAGACCCAGTACTTC. Its translation is CASSAEGQGAWETQYF.

V and J are TRBV5-5 and TRBJ1-2; D gene unclear. There are 13 residues in the CDR3. The V end lost 2 bases, the J end lost 1 base, and 6 bases lay between the germline ends. Germline V gene lookup returns CDR1 SGHKS and CDR2 YYEKEE (reference sequence). The CDR3 reads CASSFQVNYGYTF. The CDR3 bases are TGTGCCAGCAGCTTTCAGGTTAACTATGGCTACACCTTC.

V is TRBV18 and J is TRBJ1-1, with D uncertain. There are 13 residues in the CDR3. V lost 4 bases to trimming and J lost 5 bases, with 11 bases between them. Germline CDR1 and CDR2: KGHSH and LQKENI. The CDR3 sequence is CASSRVPETEAFF. CDR3 bases: TGTGCCAGCTCACGGGTCCCTGAGACTGAAGCTTTCTTT.

The chain combines TRBV12-5 with TRBJ2-1; D uncertain. The CDR3 extends over 12 amino acids. Per the germline V gene, CDR1 is LGHNT and CDR2 is FRNRAP. V gave up 7 bases and J gave up 5 bases, with 9 bases separating them. CDR3 protein: CASAMLDNEQFF. The DNA of the CDR3 is TGTGCTAGTGCCATGCTCGACAATGAGCAGTTCTTC.

In this sample, this clone turned up a few times. This chain links TRBV6-5 with TRBJ2-5; the match to TRBD1 covers 10 bases. From germline, CDR1 is MNHEY and CDR2 SVGAGI. The CDR3 loop spans 13 amino acids. V was pared by 6 bases and J by 9 bases, with 7 bases of the junction left unmatched. CDR3: CASSIRQGAAQYF. For the CDR3, the DNA is TGTGCCAGCAGCATCCGACAGGGGGCAGCCCAGTACTTC.

CDR3 loop: CASSPRGFDEQYF. The CDR3 DNA reads TGTGCCAGCTCACCACGGGGGTTCGACGAGCAGTACTTC. The chain links TRBV18 to TRBJ2-7; D tentatively fits TRBD1 or TRBD2 (5 bases each). The germline gives CDR1 KGHSH, CDR2 LQKENI. There are 13 residues in the CDR3. Trimming removed 1 base from V and 5 bases from J, with 9 bases in between.

This clone showed up just once. The chain is built from TRBV5-1 and TRBJ1-1; D is uncertain. The CDR3 spans 12 residues. Trimming took 3 bases from V and 8 from J, leaving 11 bases between them. The germline V gene has CDR1 SGHRS and CDR2 YFSETQ. CDR3 residues: CASSSVGSEAFF. The CDR3 DNA sequence: TGCGCCAGCAGCTCCGTCGGGTCCGAAGCTTTCTTT.

The chain combines TRBV10-3 with TRBJ1-5, with D perhaps TRBD1 (6 bases). This CDR3 region has 13 residues. Trimming took 9 bases from V and 2 from J, leaving 11 bases between them. CDR1 is ENHRY, CDR2 SYGVKD, per germline. CDR3 sequence: CAIGTSGNQPQHF. As DNA, the CDR3 is TGTGCCATTGGGACATCGGGCAATCAGCCCCAGCATTTT.

The chain couples TRBV14 to TRBJ1-2; D is unresolved. V lost 0 bases and J lost 6, with 14 bases in between. This CDR3 spans 15 amino acids. Per germline, CDR1 SGHDN and CDR2 FVKESK. In DNA form, the CDR3 reads TGTGCCAGCAGCCAAGATTTTGAACGAGGAGATGGCTACACCTTC. Its translation is CASSQDFERGDGYTF.

The chain couples TRBV5-1 to TRBJ1-2; D is possibly TRBD1 (5 bases). Trimming stripped 4 bases from V and 4 bases from J, with 11 bases between. The germline V gene encodes CDR1 SGHRS and CDR2 YFSETQ. The CDR3 covers 13 residues. CDR3 in amino acids: CASSPGLIYGYTF. The DNA for the CDR3 is TGCGCCAGCAGCCCGGGACTGATCTATGGCTACACCTTC. Combining the CDR3 with reference TRBV5-1 and TRBJ1-2 gives the whole variable domain KAGVTQTPRYLIKTRGQQVTLSCSPISGHRSVSWYQQTPGQGLQFLFEYFSETQRNKGNFPGRFSGRQFSNSRSEMNVSTLELGDSALYLCASSPGLIYGYTFGSGTRLTVV.

This chain uses TRBV7-2 with TRBJ2-6; 11 bases agree with TRBD2. Trimming took 5 bases from V and 0 from J; bases not matched to a gene: 9. Per the germline V gene, CDR1 is SGHTA and CDR2 is FQGNSA. This CDR3 contains 19 residues. The DNA for the CDR3 is TGTGCCAGCAGCCCCAAACGACTAGCGGGAATCTCTGGGGCCAACGTCCTGACTTTC. Translated, it gives CASSPKRLAGISGANVLTF.

The V call is TRBV27, the J call TRBJ1-2; possible D gene TRBD1, 6 bases. The CDR3 runs 16 residues. The germline V and J ends were trimmed by 4 bases and 3 bases, with 18 bases remaining between them. Germline CDR1 is MNHEY and CDR2 is SMNVEV (reference sequence). In nucleotides, the CDR3 is TGTGCCAGCAGTTCCCGGGGGGCTCCCCGGGACTATGGCTACACCTTC. This sequence encodes CASSSRGAPRDYGYTF.

This clone has more than one count but fewer than ten. J is TRBJ1-3 and V is TRBV14; D not certain. Germline lookup yields CDR1 SGHDN and CDR2 FVKESK. V lost 6 bases, J lost 2 bases, and 11 bases lay in between. The CDR3 extends over 14 amino acids. CDR3 nucleotide sequence: TGTGCCAGCAGTCGTCGCCCCCCTGGAAACACCATATATTTT. Translated: CASSRRPPGNTIYF.

The genes are TRBV19 and TRBJ1-2; 8 bases agree with TRBD1. The V and J ends lost 4 bases and 6 bases, in that order; junction bases with no gene match: 10. Germline lookup yields CDR1 LNHDA and CDR2 SQIVND (reference sequence). This CDR3 has 15 amino acids. The CDR3 nucleotides are TGTGCCAGTAGTAAGACAGGGGACCAGCCCCATGGCTACACCTTC. This sequence encodes CASSKTGDQPHGYTF.

The rearrangement uses TRBV29-1 and TRBJ2-2, with TRBD2 matching over 7 bases. The CDR3 is made up of 14 amino acids. CDR1 is SQVTM and CDR2 is ANQGSEA in the germline V gene. Trimming at V came to 2 bases and at J to 6 bases, leaving 6 bases not matched to a gene. The CDR3 reads CSVEPGGGAGELFF. For the CDR3, the DNA is TGCAGCGTTGAACCCGGGGGAGGGGCCGGGGAGCTGTTTTTT.

The chain links TRBV19 to TRBJ1-4; no clear D. The CDR3 runs to 12 residues. The germline V gene has CDR1 LNHDA and CDR2 SQIVND (reference sequence). V lost 1 base to trimming and J lost 6 bases, with 3 bases between them. The CDR3 sequence is CASSIADEKLFF. The CDR3 DNA follows: TGTGCCAGTAGTATAGCGGATGAAAAACTGTTTTTT.

J is TRBJ2-7 and V is TRBV2, with no clear D. Germline CDR1 is SNHLY and CDR2 is FYNNEI. There are 10 residues in the CDR3. The CDR3 nucleotides are TGTGCAACCAACCCGAACGAGCAGTACTTC. Its protein is CATNPNEQYF.

This chain uses TRBV6-1 with TRBJ1-2, with 7 bases lining up with TRBD1. V trimming: 7 bases; J trimming: 5 bases; junction bases outside the gene matches: 4. CDR1 and CDR2 from the germline V gene are MNHNS and SASEGT. This CDR3 comprises 12 residues. CDR3: CASTDRYYGYTF. The CDR3 coding sequence is TGTGCCAGCACGGACAGGTATTATGGCTACACCTTC.

The V and J genes are TRBV18 and TRBJ2-3; 7 nucleotides line up with TRBD2. The length of the CDR3 is 15 residues. The junction had 6 bases not matched to a gene; V was cut back by 2 bases and J by 4 bases. The germline gives CDR1 KGHSH, CDR2 LQKENI. CDR3 coding DNA: TGTGCCAGCTCACCAAAGGGGAGGGGCTCAGATACGCAGTATTTT. Its protein is CASSPKGRGSDTQYF.